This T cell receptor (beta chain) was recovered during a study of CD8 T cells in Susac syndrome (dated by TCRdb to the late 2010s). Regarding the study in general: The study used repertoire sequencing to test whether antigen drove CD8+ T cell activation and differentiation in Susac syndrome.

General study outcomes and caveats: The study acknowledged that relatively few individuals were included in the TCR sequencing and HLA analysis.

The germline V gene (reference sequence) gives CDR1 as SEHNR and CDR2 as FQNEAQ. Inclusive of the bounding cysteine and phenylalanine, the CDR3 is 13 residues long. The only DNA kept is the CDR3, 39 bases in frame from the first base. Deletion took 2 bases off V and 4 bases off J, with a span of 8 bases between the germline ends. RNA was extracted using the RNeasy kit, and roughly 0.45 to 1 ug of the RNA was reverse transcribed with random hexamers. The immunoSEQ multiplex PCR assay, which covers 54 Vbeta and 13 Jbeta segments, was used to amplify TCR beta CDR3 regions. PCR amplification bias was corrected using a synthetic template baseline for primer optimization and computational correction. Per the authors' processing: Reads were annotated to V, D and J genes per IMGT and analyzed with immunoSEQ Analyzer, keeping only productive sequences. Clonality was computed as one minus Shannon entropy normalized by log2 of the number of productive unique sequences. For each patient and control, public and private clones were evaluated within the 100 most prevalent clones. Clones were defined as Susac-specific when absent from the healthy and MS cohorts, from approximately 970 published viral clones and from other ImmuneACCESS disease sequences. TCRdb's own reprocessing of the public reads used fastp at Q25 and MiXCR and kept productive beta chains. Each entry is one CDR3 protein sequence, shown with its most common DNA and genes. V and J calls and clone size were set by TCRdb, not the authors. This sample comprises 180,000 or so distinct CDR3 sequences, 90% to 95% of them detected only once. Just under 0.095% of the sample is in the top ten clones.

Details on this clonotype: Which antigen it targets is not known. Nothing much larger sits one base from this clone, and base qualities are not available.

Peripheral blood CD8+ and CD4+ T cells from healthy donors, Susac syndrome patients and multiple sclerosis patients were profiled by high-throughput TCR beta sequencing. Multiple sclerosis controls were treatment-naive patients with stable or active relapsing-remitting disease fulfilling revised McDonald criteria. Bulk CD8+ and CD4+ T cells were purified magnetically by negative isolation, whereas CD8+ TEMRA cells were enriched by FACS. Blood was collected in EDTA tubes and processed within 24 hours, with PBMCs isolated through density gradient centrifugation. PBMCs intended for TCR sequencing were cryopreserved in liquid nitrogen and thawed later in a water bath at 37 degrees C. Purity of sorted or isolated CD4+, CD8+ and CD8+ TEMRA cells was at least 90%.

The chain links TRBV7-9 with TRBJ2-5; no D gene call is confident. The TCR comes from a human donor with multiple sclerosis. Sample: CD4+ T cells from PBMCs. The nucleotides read TGTGCCAGCAGCTTAAAGCACTTAGAGACCCAGTACTTC. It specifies CASSLKHLETQYF.